In this sample, the clone carrying this T cell receptor (beta chain) turned up once. The assay was immunoSEQ multiplex PCR, and TCRdb's table has in-frame clones only and misses some. The sample consists of some 87,000 clones, 90% to 95% of them appearing once. This CDR3 contains 12 residues. Germline CDR1 reads ENHRY; CDR2 reads SYGVKD. V lost 0 bases, J lost 9 bases, and 6 bases lay in between. The data were taken from a study of T cell changes during pregnancy in multiple sclerosis. The TCR sequence derives from a female donor with multiple sclerosis, enrolled in a pregnancy study. This chain uses TRBV10-3 with TRBJ2-1; TRBD2 might be the D (6 bases). This material consisted of peripheral blood, taken in the second trimester of pregnancy. Written as DNA, the CDR3 is TGTGCCATCAGTGAGTCGGGGGGTGAGCAGTTCTTC. Its translation: CAISESGGEQFF.